The sequence of this T cell receptor beta chain was determined in a study of neoadjuvant anti-PD-1 for oral cavity cancer. Six replicates per PBMC sample, mostly from 480 ng of genomic DNA. Method: immunoSEQ multiplex PCR; TCRdb's copy keeps in-frame clones and lacks some. In the table there are tens of thousands of clones, roughly 80% of which are singletons. Analysis of PBMCs was direct, with no culture step. V lost 5 bases to trimming and J lost 5 bases; unmatched junction nucleotides: 11. The CDR3 has 15 amino acids. CDR1 and CDR2 from the germline V gene are MNHEY and SVGAGI. The sequence was obtained from a person between 35 and 79 years old with oral cavity squamous cell carcinoma. The source material was PBMCs, sampled before nivolumab (anti-PD-1) treatment. This sequence joins TRBV6-5 and TRBJ1-1; 7 bases match TRBD1. The CDR3 bases are TGTGCCAGCAGTCCCCCGACAGGGACGGTTACTGAAGCTTTCTTT. This sequence encodes CASSPPTGTVTEAFF.